These 16 T cell receptor beta chains came from one sample sequenced in a study of T cell repertoires in cytomegalovirus infection. TCRdb reprocessed the reads with MiXCR, giving one entry per CDR3 protein. Of over 150,000 distinct CDR3 sequences in the sample, approximately 19% were seen once. Specimen: PBMCs. The receptors were sampled from a human donor in good health (CMV status not recorded). Some clones in this sample may be carry-over from other donors' samples.

On this clonotype: At one end the junction does not follow the germline gene, possibly because of a read error. The chain has TRBV7-3 and TRBJ2-7; 9 bases map to TRBD2. The CDR3 extends over 15 amino acids. Per the germline V gene, CDR1 is SGHTA and CDR2 is FQGTGA. CDR3 region: CASSLAGGRALEQSF. CDR3 in DNA: TGTGCCAGCAGCTTAGCTGGCGGGAGGGCGCTCGAGCAGTCCTTC.

V and J are TRBV29-1 and TRBJ2-1; TRBD2 agrees at 15 bases. Germline V gives CDR1 SQVTM, CDR2 ANQGSEA. This CDR3 is built from 15 residues. Trimming took 1 base from V and 15 from J; bases not matched to a gene: 10. The DNA for the CDR3 is TGCAGCGTTGAAGGGGTTGGGACTAGCGGGAGGTCGGCGTTCTTC. It specifies CSVEGVGTSGRSAFF.

The V and J genes are TRBV7-9 and TRBJ1-6; TRBD1 matches 10 bases. Germline trimming cut 5 bases from V and 9 bases from J; bases unmatched to any gene: 7. The germline CDR1 and CDR2 sequences are SEHNR and FQNEAQ (reference sequence). The CDR3 totals 15 residues. This CDR3 is CASSTGTGVTSPLHF. DNA of the CDR3: TGTGCCAGCAGCACCGGGACAGGGGTTACTTCACCCCTCCACTTT.

With regard to this clonotype: The germline gene is not matched at one end of the junction; a read error may be the cause. The chain carries TRBV9 and TRBJ2-5, with D perhaps matching TRBD2 (5 bases). Germline V lookup: CDR1 SGDLS, CDR2 YYNGEE. This CDR3 region has 16 residues. Here the CDR3 DNA reads TGTGCCAGCAGCCCCTTCGAGGGTTGGGATCAAGTGACCCAGTACTTC. It is translated as CASSPFEGWDQVTQYF.

This clonotype has ten or more counts. This sequence joins TRBV14 and TRBJ1-2; D call uncertain. CDR1 is SGHDN, CDR2 FVKESK, per germline. Deletions cut 4 bases from V and 5 bases from J, with 11 bases between. The CDR3 loop spans 13 amino acids. The CDR3 DNA sequence: TGTGCCAGCAGCCTAAGGACCGGTTATGGCTACACCTTC. The encoded protein is CASSLRTGYGYTF.

Many counts were recorded for this clonotype. The genes are TRBV6-2 or TRBV6-3 and TRBJ1-2, with unresolved D. V gave up 2 bases and J gave up 4 bases, with 14 bases separating them. Germline values: CDR1 MNHEY, CDR2 SVGEGT. This CDR3 region has 15 residues. The CDR3 coding sequence is TGTGCCAGCAGTTACGGGTACGGAGGAATCTATGGCTACACCTTC. This codes for CASSYGYGGIYGYTF.

This clonotype appeared a few times. The CDR3 DNA reads TGTGCCAGCAGTAGCAGGGGGACCAATCAGCCCCAGCATTTT. Amino acid sequence: CASSSRGTNQPQHF. The chain recombines TRBV6-1 with TRBJ1-5; 7 nucleotides match TRBD1. The junction had 4 bases not matched to a gene; V was cut back by 5 bases and J by 3 bases. In germline, CDR1 is MNHNS, CDR2 SASEGT. CDR3 length: 14 amino acids.

This clonotype has only a few counts. The gene calls are TRBV6-1 and TRBJ1-4; D is perhaps TRBD1 (6 bases). From germline, CDR1 is MNHNS and CDR2 SASEGT. This CDR3 spans 15 amino acids. V was clipped by 2 bases and J by 8 bases, with 15 bases between them. DNA for the CDR3: TGTGCCAGCAGTGAAATACGAGGGGGACGGGAAAAACTGTTTTTT. This translates into CASSEIRGGREKLFF.

The chain links TRBV6-5 to TRBJ1-1, with 8 positions matching TRBD1. Germline lookup yields CDR1 MNHEY and CDR2 SVGAGI. This CDR3 spans 15 amino acids. Unmatched junction bases numbered 4, after V lost 0 bases and J lost 4 bases. This CDR3 is CASSYSYRGSTEAFF. The CDR3 DNA reads TGTGCCAGCAGTTACTCGTACAGGGGGAGCACTGAAGCTTTCTTT.

This clonotype was seen at least ten times. The chain recombines TRBV11-2 with TRBJ1-6; perhaps TRBD1 as D (5 bases). This CDR3 contains 14 residues. Trimming cost V 5 bases and J 12 bases, with 17 bases left between them. CDR1 and CDR2 from the germline V gene are SGHAT and FQNNGV. CDR3 coding DNA: TGTGCCAGCAGCGCAGTCGGGGCAGTCGGACCCCTCCACTTT. It encodes CASSAVGAVGPLHF.

The CDR3 DNA reads TGCGCCAGCAACCCGGGGACAGGCCGGAACACTGAAGCTTTCTTT. This encodes CASNPGTGRNTEAFF. The chain employs TRBV5-1 and TRBJ1-1, with 8 bases that match TRBD1. Unmatched junction bases numbered 8, after V lost 6 bases and J lost 1 base. Per germline, CDR1 SGHRS and CDR2 YFSETQ. The CDR3 extends over 15 amino acids.

V is TRBV11-3 and J is TRBJ2-3, with 13 bases matching TRBD2. In germline, CDR1 is SGHNT, CDR2 YENEEA. The CDR3 sequence is 17 residues long. J was trimmed by 4 bases and V by 5 bases; bases with no gene match: 9. The CDR3 here is CASSPGLAGDWPDTQYF. The DNA of the CDR3 is TGTGCCAGCAGCCCCGGACTAGCGGGAGATTGGCCAGATACGCAGTATTTT.

Only a few counts were recorded for this clonotype. The chain links TRBV6-5 to TRBJ1-6, with TRBD1 identical over 7 bases. The CDR3 runs 15 residues. Germline V gives CDR1 MNHEY, CDR2 SVGAGI. V shed 6 bases, J shed 5 bases, and the junction held 7 bases outside the gene matches. CDR3 nucleotides: TGTGCCAGCAGCCCCGGGACAGACGATAATTCACCCCTCCACTTT. Encoded protein: CASSPGTDDNSPLHF.

This sequence joins TRBV6-1 and TRBJ2-1, with 8 nucleotides matching TRBD2. J lost 2 bases, V lost 1 base, and 7 bases had no gene match. CDR1 MNHNS and CDR2 SASEGT come from the germline V gene. The CDR3 has 17 amino acids. This CDR3 is CASSEGTRGAPYNEQFF. CDR3 in DNA: TGTGCCAGCAGTGAAGGAACGCGGGGGGCCCCCTACAATGAGCAGTTCTTC.

CDR3 nucleotides: TGTGCCAGCAGCGTAGCTACCCAGCCGAAAGAGACCCAGTACTTC. Encoded protein: CASSVATQPKETQYF. The chain joins TRBV9 to TRBJ2-5, with no clear D. In germline, CDR1 is SGDLS, CDR2 YYNGEE. Trimming removed 0 bases from V and 3 bases from J, with 12 bases in between. CDR3 length equals 15 residues.

This clonotype showed up just a few times. The V and J genes are TRBV20-1 and TRBJ1-6; no firm D call. Trimming stripped 0 bases from V and 4 bases from J, with 7 bases between. The germline V gene encodes CDR1 DFQATT and CDR2 SNEGSKA (reference sequence). The CDR3 runs to 14 residues. The CDR3 coding sequence is TGCAGTGCTAGAGAAGGGCGGTATAATTCACCCCTCCACTTT. It encodes CSAREGRYNSPLHF.